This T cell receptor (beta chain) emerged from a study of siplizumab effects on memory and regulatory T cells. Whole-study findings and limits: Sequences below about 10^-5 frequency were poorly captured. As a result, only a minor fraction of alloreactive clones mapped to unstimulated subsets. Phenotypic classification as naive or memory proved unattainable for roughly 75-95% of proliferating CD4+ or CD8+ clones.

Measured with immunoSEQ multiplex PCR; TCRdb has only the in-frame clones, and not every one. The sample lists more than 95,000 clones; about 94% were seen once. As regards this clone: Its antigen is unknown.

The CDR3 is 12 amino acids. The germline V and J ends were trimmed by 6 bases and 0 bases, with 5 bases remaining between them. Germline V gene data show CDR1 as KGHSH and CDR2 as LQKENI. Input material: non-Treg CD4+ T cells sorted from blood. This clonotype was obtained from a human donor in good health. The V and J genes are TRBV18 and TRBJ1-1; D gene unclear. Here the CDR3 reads CASSQLNTEAFF. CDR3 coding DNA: TGTGCCAGCTCCCAATTGAACACTGAAGCTTTCTTT.